Presented here are 26 T cell receptor beta chains from one specimen sequenced in a study of vaccination and CD4 T cells after COVID-19. The study sequenced cultured CD4+ T cell DNA using the Oncomine TCR Beta short-read assay. TCRdb itself ran the PCR reads through MiXCR, one entry per CDR3 protein. Of roughly 20,000 distinct CDR3 sequences listed, 45% to 70% are singletons. Treatment reported: 10-day PBMC culture with coronavirus spike peptide pools or control peptides (ViraFEST assay). No antigen has been identified for these receptors. The sequenced sample consisted of CD4+ T cells from blood, cultured in vitro. The receptor set was obtained from a human donor who had recovered from COVID-19.

The chain joins TRBV7-8 to TRBJ1-1; D is ambiguous. This CDR3 is built from 11 residues. V was clipped by 4 bases and J by 7 bases, with 7 bases between them. Germline values: CDR1 SGHVS, CDR2 FQNEAQ. The CDR3 sequence: CASSSAYEAFF. The CDR3, as DNA: TGTGCCAGCAGCTCTGCTTATGAAGCTTTCTTT. Complete variable domain (other parts from reference TRBV7-8 and TRBJ1-1): GAGVSQSPRYKVAKRGQDVALRCDPISGHVSLFWYQQALGQGPEFLTYFQNEAQLDKSGLPSDRFFAERPEGSVSTLKIQRTQQEDSAVYLCASSSAYEAFFGQGTRLTVV.

This clonotype was observed a few times. The chain combines TRBV24-1 with TRBJ1-2, with D tentatively TRBD1 (5 bases). This CDR3 has 15 residues. CDR1 and CDR2 (germline): KGHDR, SFDVKD. V dropped 5 bases and J dropped 2 bases, with 14 bases sitting between them. CDR3 bases: TGTGCCACCAGTGGACGGGACTCGGGGAACTATGGCTACACCTTC. It codes for CATSGRDSGNYGYTF.

The chain carries TRBV20-1 and TRBJ2-3; D tentatively fits TRBD1 or TRBD2 (5 bases each). The length of the CDR3 is 16 residues. Germline CDR1 and CDR2: DFQATT and SNEGSKA (reference sequence). Trimming stripped 2 bases from V and 0 bases from J, with 15 bases between. This CDR3 is CSARPLGVYSTDTQYF. CDR3 sequence (DNA): TGCAGTGCTAGACCGCTGGGGGTCTATAGCACAGATACGCAGTATTTT.

The rearrangement joins TRBV4-3 to TRBJ1-6; D not resolved. Germline CDR1 is LGHNA and CDR2 is YSLEER. The CDR3 runs to 14 residues. V lost 1 base to trimming and J lost 11 bases, with 12 bases between them. The DNA for the CDR3 is TGCGCCAGCAGCCAAGGGGTCGCCGGCGCACCCCTCCACTTT. It encodes CASSQGVAGAPLHF.

This clonotype was observed a single time. In nucleotides, the CDR3 is TGTGCCAGCACCCGAACAGGGGGGAACACTGAAGCTTTCTTT. Protein product: CASTRTGGNTEAFF. V and J are TRBV11-2 and TRBJ1-1; TRBD1 matches 8 bases. The CDR3 has 14 residues. V was pared by 7 bases and J by 1 base, with 5 bases of the junction left unmatched. CDR1 is SGHAT and CDR2 is FQNNGV in the germline V gene.

This chain joins TRBV29-1 and TRBJ1-2; unclear D gene. The CDR3 consists of 11 residues. Trimming removed 7 bases from V and 7 bases from J, with 13 bases in between. Germline V gene data show CDR1 as SQVTM and CDR2 as ANQGSEA. The CDR3 region has the DNA TGCAGCGCACTCGTGTCCCGTGGCTACACCTTC. Translation: CSALVSRGYTF.

The genes are TRBV7-9 and TRBJ1-2, with 8 bases matching TRBD1. The CDR3 spans 18 residues. The ends lost 1 base at V and 4 bases at J; junction bases unmatched: 14. CDR1 SEHNR and CDR2 FQNEAQ come from the germline V gene (reference sequence). CDR3 DNA sequence: TGTGCCAGCAGCTTAGTAGTCCGCGGGACAGGTCTTAGCTATGGCTACACCTTC. Protein: CASSLVVRGTGLSYGYTF.

The chain carries TRBV29-1 and TRBJ2-2; D might be TRBD1 (6 bases). CDR1 is SQVTM and CDR2 is ANQGSEA in the germline V gene. With 6 bases removed from V and 1 base from J, the gap between germline ends came to 6 bases. The CDR3 is 12 amino acids. In nucleotides, the CDR3 is TGCAGCGTGGGACAGAACACCGGGGAGCTGTTTTTT. Amino acids: CSVGQNTGELFF.

The V call is TRBV27, the J call TRBJ2-5; D call uncertain. The CDR3 totals 12 residues. Germline loops: CDR1 MNHEY, CDR2 SMNVEV (reference sequence). With 11 bases removed from V and 9 bases from J, the gap between germline ends came to 19 bases. The CDR3 loop reads CASGPGGMAQYF. Written as DNA, the CDR3 is TGTGCCTCGGGCCCAGGTGGAATGGCCCAGTACTTC.

This clonotype has just a few counts. The chain uses TRBV28 and TRBJ2-2; 10 nucleotides line up with TRBD2. CDR1 and CDR2 from the germline V gene are MDHEN and SYDVKM. CDR3 size: 14 residues. Unmatched junction bases numbered 6, after V lost 10 bases and J lost 4 bases. The CDR3 spells CAIAGGVRTGELFF. In nucleotides, the CDR3 is TGTGCCATAGCGGGGGGAGTTCGCACCGGGGAGCTGTTTTTT.

The chain joins TRBV7-6 to TRBJ2-3; TRBD2 matches at 10 bases. The junction had 27 bases not matched to a gene; V was cut back by 5 bases and J by 4 bases. The CDR3 has 22 amino acids. Germline V gene sequence: CDR1 SGHVS, CDR2 FNYEAQ. CDR3 nucleotides: TGTGCCAGCAGCCCAGGACCCCCCCTCAGCGGGGGGGCCGTTAGTTATGCAGATACGCAGTATTTT. This gives the protein CASSPGPPLSGGAVSYADTQYF.

CDR3 protein: CSAIGGQGGTDTQYF. CDR3 bases: TGCAGTGCTATAGGGGGACAGGGTGGCACAGATACGCAGTATTTT. This sequence joins TRBV20-1 and TRBJ2-3; 9 positions agree with TRBD1. Germline CDR1 and CDR2: DFQATT and SNEGSKA (reference sequence). J lost 1 base, V lost 4 bases, and 6 bases had no gene match. The CDR3 totals 15 residues.

The genes are TRBV7-3 and TRBJ1-1; no clear D gene. Trimming left V 6 bases short and J 4 bases short, with 12 bases between. Germline-derived CDR1 and CDR2 are SGHTA and FQGTGA. This CDR3 spans 13 amino acids. CDR3 bases: TGTGCCAGCAGTCTAGATGGTGGCACTGAAGCTTTCTTT. Protein: CASSLDGGTEAFF.

The chain carries TRBV5-1 and TRBJ2-2, with D hard to call. The CDR3 spans 14 residues. Germline lookup yields CDR1 SGHRS and CDR2 YFSETQ. Deletions cut 0 bases from V and 1 base from J, with 4 bases between. The CDR3, as DNA: TGCGCCAGCAGCTTGGGGTGGAACACCGGGGAGCTGTTTTTT. It codes for CASSLGWNTGELFF.

The chain couples TRBV28 to TRBJ2-2; the D is unclear. The germline V gene has CDR1 MDHEN and CDR2 SYDVKM. The length of the CDR3 is 14 residues. Trimming took off 5 bases at V and 7 bases at J, with 14 bases between the two ends. CDR3 loop: CASSLGRGHGELFF. For the CDR3, the DNA is TGTGCCAGCAGTCTAGGCCGAGGTCACGGGGAGCTGTTTTTT.

This chain links TRBV6-2 or TRBV6-3 with TRBJ1-2; D unclear. Trimming took 2 bases from V and 6 from J, leaving 4 bases between them. The CDR3 runs to 11 residues. Looked up from germline, CDR1 is MNHEY and CDR2 is SVGEGT. The CDR3 region is CASSYKDGYTF. CDR3 coding DNA: TGTGCCAGCAGTTACAAGGATGGCTACACCTTC.

This clonotype has just a few counts. This chain connects TRBV2 to TRBJ2-3; no firm D call. V lost 3 bases to trimming and J lost 4 bases, with 5 bases between them. The germline CDR1 and CDR2 sequences are SNHLY and FYNNEI. The CDR3 is made up of 12 amino acids. The CDR3 reads CASSDRADTQYF. Written as DNA, the CDR3 is TGTGCCAGCAGTGATAGGGCAGATACGCAGTATTTT.

This clonotype turned up a few times. The rearrangement joins TRBV20-1 to TRBJ2-1; TRBD2 aligns across 11 bases. Looked up from germline, CDR1 is DFQATT and CDR2 is SNEGSKA (reference sequence). J was trimmed by 5 bases and V by 6 bases; bases with no gene match: 9. CDR3 length: 15 residues. CDR3 DNA: TGCAGTGCAACTAGCGGGAGCCTTACCCACAATGAGCAGTTCTTC. This encodes CSATSGSLTHNEQFF.

This clonotype was detected a few times. V and J are TRBV6-1 and TRBJ1-6; 7 bases agree with TRBD1. CDR3 length: 13 amino acids. Germline trimming cut 6 bases from V and 10 bases from J; bases unmatched to any gene: 6. Germline V lookup: CDR1 MNHNS, CDR2 SASEGT. CDR3 DNA sequence: TGTGCCAGCAGATCTCAGGGGGGATCACCCCTCCACTTT. Its protein is CASRSQGGSPLHF.

DNA for the CDR3: TGTGCCAACGTACCGAACCCGACTGAAGCTTTCTTT. Translation: CANVPNPTEAFF. The chain recombines TRBV6-2 or TRBV6-3 with TRBJ1-1; D gene uncertain. The CDR3 runs 12 residues. Trimming pared 10 bases from V and 5 bases from J, leaving 14 bases between. The V gene's germline CDR1 is MNHEY and CDR2 SVGEGT.

This chain links TRBV6-1 with TRBJ2-3; possibly TRBD2 for D (7 bases). The length of the CDR3 is 15 residues. The ends were cut back, 5 bases at V and 4 bases at J, with 16 bases in the middle. The germline V gene has CDR1 MNHNS and CDR2 SASEGT. The CDR3 DNA reads as TGTGCCAGCAGTCCCCCGGGGGGCGGTTCAGATACGCAGTATTTT. It translates to CASSPPGGGSDTQYF.

The chain combines TRBV4-1 with TRBJ1-2; 9 bases line up with TRBD1. V dropped 2 bases and J dropped 5; count of bases not matched to a gene: 6. Germline V gives CDR1 MGHRA, CDR2 YSYEKL. The CDR3 covers 15 residues. CDR3 residues: CASSQRGQGDYGYTF. The DNA for the CDR3 is TGCGCCAGCAGCCAAAGGGGACAGGGTGATTATGGCTACACCTTC.

The rearrangement joins TRBV7-9 to TRBJ2-2; D not resolved. CDR1 SEHNR and CDR2 FQNEAQ come from the germline V gene (reference sequence). The CDR3 is made up of 14 amino acids. Between the trimmed V and J ends, which lost 4 bases and 0 bases, there was a span of 6 bases. The CDR3 loop reads CASSWLTNTGELFF. CDR3 in DNA: TGTGCCAGCAGCTGGTTGACGAACACCGGGGAGCTGTTTTTT.

The chain couples TRBV29-1 to TRBJ1-5; no clear D. V gave up 7 bases and J gave up 3 bases, with 16 bases separating them. The CDR3 consists of 14 residues. Germline loops: CDR1 SQVTM, CDR2 ANQGSEA. For the CDR3, the DNA is TGCAGCGCTGGAACACTCCACGACAATCAGCCCCAGCATTTT. The encoded protein is CSAGTLHDNQPQHF.

This chain uses TRBV7-9 with TRBJ2-7; D remains unclear. Deletions cut 1 base from V and 2 bases from J, with 9 bases between. The length of the CDR3 is 14 residues. Germline V gene data show CDR1 as SEHNR and CDR2 as FQNEAQ (reference sequence). CDR3 residues: CASSLDVHPYEQYF. The CDR3 DNA sequence: TGTGCCAGCAGCTTAGATGTTCATCCCTACGAGCAGTACTTC.

The V gene is TRBV6-1, the J gene TRBJ1-1, with D possibly TRBD1 on 6 matching bases. V lost 6 bases and J 3 bases, leaving 11 bases between the germline ends. The CDR3 loop spans 13 amino acids. Germline-derived CDR1 and CDR2 are MNHNS and SASEGT. Here the CDR3 DNA reads TGTGCCAGCAGGGCCAGGGGTGACACTGAAGCTTTCTTT. Its protein product is CASRARGDTEAFF.